This is a list of T cell receptor beta chains from one sample in a study of blood T cell repertoires in COVID-19. Data came from immunoSEQ multiplex PCR; TCRdb stores just in-frame clones and leaves some out. Of about 290,000 clones in the sample, roughly nine tenths were seen once. Sample: peripheral blood. The source is a woman aged 25-40 years with COVID-19, enrolled during active disease. Both conserved end residues are part of each CDR3. A D gene is named only where the DNA matches it firmly. Clone sizes are given selectively: once, few, many, or a class where the clone is expanded.

NA	TRBV5-1	TRBJ2-5	13	NA	TGCGCCAGCAGCCGGGACTACCAAGAGACCCAGTACTTC	CASSRDYQETQYF
NA	TRBV16	TRBJ1-2	15	NA	TGTGCCAGCAGCCAATCTTTGAGAGGGCCTGATGGCTACACCTTC	CASSQSLRGPDGYTF
NA	TRBV19	TRBJ1-2	12	NA	TGTGCCAGTAGTACGGGGGGCCTTGGCTACACCTTC	CASSTGGLGYTF
TRBD1	TRBV5-6	TRBJ2-7	14	NA	TGTGCCAGCAGCTTCTGGACAGGGGGGAACGAGCAGTACTTC	CASSFWTGGNEQYF
NA	TRBV27	TRBJ2-2	13	NA	TGTGCCAGTATGACTTTGAACACCGGGGAGCTGTTTTTT	CASMTLNTGELFF
NA	TRBV3-1/TRBV3-2	TRBJ1-2	12	NA	TGTGCCAGCGGATGGGGGACTGGTGGCTACACCTTC	CASGWGTGGYTF
NA	TRBV6-6	TRBJ2-7	15	NA	TGTGCCAGCAGTTACTATGCAACGGGTTCCTACGAGCAGTACTTC	CASSYYATGSYEQYF
NA	TRBV6-5	TRBJ2-1	16	NA	TGTGCCAGCAGTTACTCTGGAAGCGGCCCGGCGAATGAGCAGTTCTTC	CASSYSGSGPANEQFF
TRBD1	TRBV7-8	TRBJ1-1	16	NA	TGTGCCAGCAGCTTCGGACAGGGGGCTGGAGACACTGAAGCTTTCTTT	CASSFGQGAGDTEAFF
NA	TRBV7-9	TRBJ1-3	14	NA	TGTGCCAGCAGCCGTGAGGGCTCTGGAAACACCATATATTTT	CASSREGSGNTIYF
NA	TRBV6-5	TRBJ2-4	12	NA	TGTGCCAGCAGGACTAGTGTTGGCATTCAGTACTTC	CASRTSVGIQYF
TRBD1	TRBV5-1	TRBJ1-6	15	once	TGCGCCAGCAGCTTGGGGGACAGGGATAATTCACCCCTCCACTTT	CASSLGDRDNSPLHF
TRBD1	TRBV28	TRBJ1-5	18	NA	TGTGCCAGCAGTCCCAGGGACAGGGCCACGGAGGAACACCAGCCCCAGCATTTT	CASSPRDRATEEHQPQHF
TRBD1	TRBV27	TRBJ1-1	17	NA	TGTGCCAGCAGTTTATTATTGGGACAGGGGGCTAGCACTGAAGCTTTCTTT	CASSLLLGQGASTEAFF
NA	TRBV2	TRBJ1-4	13	once	TGTGCCAGCAGTGTGGGAGGGCCTGAAAAACTGTTTTTT	CASSVGGPEKLFF
NA	TRBV5-1	TRBJ1-1	15	once	TGCGCCAGCAGCCCGGCAGGGTCTCTCGGCACTGAAGCTTTCTTT	CASSPAGSLGTEAFF
NA	TRBV19	TRBJ1-2	15	NA	TGTGCCAGTAGTATGGGGAGGGGTATCATATATGGCTACACCTTC	CASSMGRGIIYGYTF
NA	TRBV6-5	TRBJ2-2	14	few	TGTGCCATCGGAAGGGAGGGGGAAACCGGGGAGCTGTTTTTT	CAIGREGETGELFF
NA	TRBV24-1	TRBJ2-3	13	few	TGTGCCACCAGTGGTCTCGACAGTTCGGGGCAGTATTTT	CATSGLDSSGQYF
NA	TRBV4-1	TRBJ1-2	15	NA	TGCGCCAGCAGCCAAGTCTCCCCAGGAGGTGGTGGCTACACCTTC	CASSQVSPGGGGYTF
NA	TRBV9	TRBJ2-3	18	NA	TGTGCCAGCAGCGTAGTAGTAGGAGGAGGTGGGCCCACAGATACGCAGTATTTT	CASSVVVGGGGPTDTQYF
TRBD2	TRBV7-9	TRBJ2-3	14	NA	TGTGCCAGCAGCTTAAGCGGGGGTGAAGATACGCAGTATTTT	CASSLSGGEDTQYF
TRBD1	TRBV14	TRBJ2-3	16	NA	TGTGCCAGCAGCCAACCGGGACAGAGGATCACAGATACGCAGTATTTT	CASSQPGQRITDTQYF
NA	TRBV5-4	TRBJ2-3	14	NA	TGTGCCAGCAGCTCGCCAGGGCTCCCAGATACGCAGTATTTT	CASSSPGLPDTQYF
NA	TRBV5-8	TRBJ1-1	12	NA	TGTGCCAGCAGCGTCGGGTGGACTGAAGCTTTCTTT	CASSVGWTEAFF
NA	TRBV7-9	TRBJ2-7	15	NA	TGTGCCAGCAGCTTAGGACCGGGATCCAGTTACGAGCAGTACTTC	CASSLGPGSSYEQYF
TRBD1	TRBV7-6	TRBJ1-6	19	NA	TGTGCCAGCAGCTTAGTTAGAGGGACAGAGAGCTCCTATAATTCACCCCTCCACTTT	CASSLVRGTESSYNSPLHF
NA	TRBV19	TRBJ1-5	14	NA	TGTGCCAGTAGTATTCAGGGTTTGGGTCAGCCCCAGCATTTT	CASSIQGLGQPQHF
NA	TRBV24-1	TRBJ2-1	12	NA	TGTGCCTCCTCACCCGGGAACAATGAGCAGTTCTTC	CASSPGNNEQFF
TRBD2	TRBV5-4	TRBJ2-3	15	NA	TGTGCCAGCAGCTCGTTAGCGGGGGGGCGCGATACGCAGTATTTT	CASSSLAGGRDTQYF
NA	TRBV6-5	TRBJ1-6	14	NA	TGTGCCAGCAGTTATACCCAGGCTAATTCACCCCTCCACTTT	CASSYTQANSPLHF
TRBD1	TRBV5-8	TRBJ2-1	15	NA	TGTGCCAGCAGCCAGGACAGGGGAAGATTCAATGAGCAGTTCTTC	CASSQDRGRFNEQFF
TRBD1	TRBV4-1	TRBJ1-6	17	NA	TGCGCCAGCAGCCAAGGCGGACAGGGGGCCCTTAATTCACCCCTCCACTTT	CASSQGGQGALNSPLHF
TRBD2	TRBV4-1	TRBJ2-1	18	NA	TGCGCCAGCAGCCAAAAGACTAGCGGGGGACGAATCTACAATGAGCAGTTCTTC	CASSQKTSGGRIYNEQFF
NA	TRBV18	TRBJ1-2	16	NA	TGTGCCAGCTCACCACCCCCCACAGGGAGCGCGCGCGGCTACACCTTC	CASSPPPTGSARGYTF
NA	TRBV5-6	TRBJ2-1	16	NA	TGTGCCAGCAGCTCCGTGGCGGGGGCGCCGTACAATGAGCAGTTCTTC	CASSSVAGAPYNEQFF
NA	TRBV19	TRBJ1-1	15	NA	TGTGCCAGTACACCCGCCCAAGGGGCGGTCACTGAAGCTTTCTTT	CASTPAQGAVTEAFF
NA	TRBV6-5	TRBJ1-1	11	NA	TGTGCCAGCGGGCTGGGCACTGAAGCTTTCTTT	CASGLGTEAFF
TRBD1	TRBV19	TRBJ2-7	14	NA	TGTGCCAGTAGCGCGACAGGGGCCACCTACGAGCAGTACTTC	CASSATGATYEQYF
NA	TRBV5-1	TRBJ1-3	15	once	TGCGCCAGCAGCTTGGGCGGGCGCCCTGGAAACACCATATATTTT	CASSLGGRPGNTIYF
NA	TRBV9	TRBJ1-6	13	few	TGTGCCAGCAGCGTAAGCAGGGGTTCTCCCCTCCACTTT	CASSVSRGSPLHF
NA	TRBV3-1/TRBV3-2	TRBJ2-2	13	NA	TGTGCCAGCAGCCAAGTATTAGCCGGGGAGCTGTTTTTT	CASSQVLAGELFF
TRBD1	TRBV11-2	TRBJ1-1	12	NA	TGTGCCAGCAGGACAGGGGGCGATGAAGCTTTCTTT	CASRTGGDEAFF
TRBD2	TRBV10-2	TRBJ2-2	14	few	TGCGCCAGCACCTTAGCGGGGGGGCCGGGGGAGCTGTTTTTT	CASTLAGGPGELFF
NA	TRBV2	TRBJ1-1	13	NA	TGTGCCAGCAGTGTTACCGGGGGGACTGAAGCTTTCTTT	CASSVTGGTEAFF
NA	TRBV4-1	TRBJ1-5	15	NA	TGCGCCAGCAGCCAAGTAAGGGGCGCCAATCAGCCCCAGCATTTT	CASSQVRGANQPQHF
TRBD1	TRBV25-1	TRBJ1-2	17	NA	TGTGCCAGCAGTGAATCGGGGACAGGGGGTAAGAGCTATGGCTACACCTTC	CASSESGTGGKSYGYTF
NA	TRBV5-1	TRBJ1-3	18	NA	TGCGCCAGCAGTTTGGACAGAACCGGACTAATGGATGGAAACACCATATATTTT	CASSLDRTGLMDGNTIYF
TRBD1	TRBV7-6	TRBJ1-6	17	few	TGTGCCAGCAGCTTAGTAGCCATGGGGACAGGGCTTTCACCCCTCCACTTT	CASSLVAMGTGLSPLHF
NA	TRBV6-5	TRBJ1-1	15	few	TGTGCCAGCAGTTACTCGTTCCTGCAGGGAACTGAAGCTTTCTTT	CASSYSFLQGTEAFF
NA	TRBV23-1	TRBJ1-5	18	few	TGCGCCAGCAGTCACCCGGGACTCTACGCTCCGATAAATCAGCCCCAGCATTTT	CASSHPGLYAPINQPQHF